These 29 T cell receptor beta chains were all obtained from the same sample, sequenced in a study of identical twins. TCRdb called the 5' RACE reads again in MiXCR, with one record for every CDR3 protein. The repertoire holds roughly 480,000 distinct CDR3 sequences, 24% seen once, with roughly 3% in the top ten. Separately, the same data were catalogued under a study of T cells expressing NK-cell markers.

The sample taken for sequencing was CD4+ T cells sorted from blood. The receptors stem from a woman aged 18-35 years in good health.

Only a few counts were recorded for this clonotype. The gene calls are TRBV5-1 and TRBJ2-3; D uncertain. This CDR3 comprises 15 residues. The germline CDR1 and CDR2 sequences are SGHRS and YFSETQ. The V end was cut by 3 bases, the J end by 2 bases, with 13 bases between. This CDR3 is CASSSWTAPTDTQYF. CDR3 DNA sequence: TGCGCCAGCAGCTCCTGGACCGCCCCCACAGATACGCAGTATTTT.

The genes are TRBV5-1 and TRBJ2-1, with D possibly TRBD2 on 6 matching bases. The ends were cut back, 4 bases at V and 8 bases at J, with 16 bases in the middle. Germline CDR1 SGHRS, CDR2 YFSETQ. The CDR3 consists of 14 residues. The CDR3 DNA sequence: TGCGCCAGCAGCGAGGGCAGGTCGGGGGATGAGCAGTTCTTC. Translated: CASSEGRSGDEQFF.

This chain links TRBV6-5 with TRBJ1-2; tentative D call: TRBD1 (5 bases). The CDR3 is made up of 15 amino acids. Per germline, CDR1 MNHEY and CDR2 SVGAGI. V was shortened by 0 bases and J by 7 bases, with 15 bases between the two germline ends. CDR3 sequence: CASSYSEGYLGGYTF. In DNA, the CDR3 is TGTGCCAGCAGTTACTCGGAGGGGTATCTTGGTGGCTACACCTTC.

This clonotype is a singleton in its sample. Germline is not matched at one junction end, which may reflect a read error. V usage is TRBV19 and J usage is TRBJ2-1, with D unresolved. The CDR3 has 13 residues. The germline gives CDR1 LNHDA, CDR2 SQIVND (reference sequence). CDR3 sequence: CASSPRITNEPFF. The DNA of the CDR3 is TGTGCCAGTAGTCCGCGAATTACCAATGAGCCGTTCTTC.

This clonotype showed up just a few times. CDR3 sequence: CAIGGDRLNTEAFF. CDR3 in DNA: TGTGCCATCGGGGGAGACAGGCTGAACACTGAAGCTTTCTTT. The J gene is TRBJ1-1, the V gene TRBV10-3; the D gene is possibly TRBD1 (6 bases). Trimming took 8 bases from V and 0 from J, leaving 13 bases between them. In germline, CDR1 is ENHRY, CDR2 SYGVKD. The CDR3 loop spans 14 amino acids.

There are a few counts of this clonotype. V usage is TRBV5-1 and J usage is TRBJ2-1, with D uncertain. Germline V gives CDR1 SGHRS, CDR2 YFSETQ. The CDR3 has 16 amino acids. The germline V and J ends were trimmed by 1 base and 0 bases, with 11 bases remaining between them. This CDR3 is CASSLLALSSYNEQFF. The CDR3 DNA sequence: TGCGCCAGCAGCTTGTTGGCCCTGAGCTCCTACAATGAGCAGTTCTTC.

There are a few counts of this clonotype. CDR3 nucleotides: TGTGCCAGCAGCTTAGAGGACACCTACAATGAGCAGTTCTTC. Its translation: CASSLEDTYNEQFF. V is TRBV13 and J is TRBJ2-1; perhaps TRBD1 as D (5 bases). Looked up from germline, CDR1 is PRHDT and CDR2 is FYEKMQ (reference sequence). Trimming stripped 1 base from V and 2 bases from J, with 6 bases between. The CDR3 loop spans 14 amino acids. The entire variable domain, with the rest obtained from reference TRBV13 and TRBJ2-1, is as follows: AAGVIQSPRHLIKEKRETATLKCYPIPRHDTVYWYQQGPGQDPQFLISFYEKMQSDKGSIPDRFSAQQFSDYHSELNMSSLELGDSALYFCASSLEDTYNEQFFGPGTRLTVL.

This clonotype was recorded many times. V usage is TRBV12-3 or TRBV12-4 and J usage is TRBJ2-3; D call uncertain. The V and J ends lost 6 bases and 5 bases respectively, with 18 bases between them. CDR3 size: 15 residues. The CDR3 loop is CASRVLKGSVDTQYF. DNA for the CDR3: TGTGCCAGCAGGGTCCTGAAGGGCTCGGTAGATACGCAGTATTTT.

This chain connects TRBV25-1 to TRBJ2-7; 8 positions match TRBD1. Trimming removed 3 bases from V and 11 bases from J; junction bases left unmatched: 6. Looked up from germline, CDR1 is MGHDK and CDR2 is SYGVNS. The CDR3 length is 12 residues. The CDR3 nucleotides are TGTGCCAGCAGTGATATAGGACAGGGCAAGTACTTC. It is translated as CASSDIGQGKYF.

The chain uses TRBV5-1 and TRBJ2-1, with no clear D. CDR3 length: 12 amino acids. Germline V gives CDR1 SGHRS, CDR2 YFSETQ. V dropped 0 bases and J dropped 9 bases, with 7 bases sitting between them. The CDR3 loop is CASSLASREQFF. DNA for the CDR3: TGCGCCAGCAGCTTGGCGAGTCGTGAGCAGTTCTTC.

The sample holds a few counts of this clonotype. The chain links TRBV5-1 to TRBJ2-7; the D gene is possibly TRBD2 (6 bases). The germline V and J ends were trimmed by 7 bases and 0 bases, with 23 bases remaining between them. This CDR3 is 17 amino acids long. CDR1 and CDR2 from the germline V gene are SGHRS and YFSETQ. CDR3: CASAYLRGTRDSYEQYF. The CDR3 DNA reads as TGCGCCAGCGCCTATCTGCGGGGCACCAGAGACTCCTACGAGCAGTACTTC.

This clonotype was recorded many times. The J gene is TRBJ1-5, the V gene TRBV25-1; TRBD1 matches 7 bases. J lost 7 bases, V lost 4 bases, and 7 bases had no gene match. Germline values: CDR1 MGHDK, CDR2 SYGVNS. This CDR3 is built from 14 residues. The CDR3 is CASSGQGVTQPQHF. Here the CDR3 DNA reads TGTGCCAGCAGTGGACAGGGTGTCACCCAGCCCCAGCATTTT. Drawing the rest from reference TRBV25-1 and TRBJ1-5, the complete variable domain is EADIYQTPRYLVIGTGKKITLECSQTMGHDKMYWYQQDPGMELHLIHYSYGVNSTEKGDLSSESTVSRIRTEHFPLTLESARPSHTSQYLCASSGQGVTQPQHFGDGTRLSIL.

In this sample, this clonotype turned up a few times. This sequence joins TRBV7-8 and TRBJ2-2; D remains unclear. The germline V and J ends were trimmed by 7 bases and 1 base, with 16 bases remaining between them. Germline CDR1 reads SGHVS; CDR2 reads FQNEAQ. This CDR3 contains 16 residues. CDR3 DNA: TGTGCCAGCACCCAACCGAGACACAGGAACACCGGGGAGCTGTTTTTT. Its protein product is CASTQPRHRNTGELFF. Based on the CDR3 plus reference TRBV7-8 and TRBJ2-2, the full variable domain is GAGVSQSPRYKVAKRGQDVALRCDPISGHVSLFWYQQALGQGPEFLTYFQNEAQLDKSGLPSDRFFAERPEGSVSTLKIQRTQQEDSAVYLCASTQPRHRNTGELFFGEGSRLTVL.

CDR3 nucleotides: TGCAGTGCTAGGGTGGGACAGGACTACGAGCAGTACTTC. Its protein product is CSARVGQDYEQYF. The chain uses TRBV20-1 and TRBJ2-7; the match to TRBD1 covers 8 bases. The CDR3 covers 13 residues. V was clipped by 3 bases and J by 3 bases; unmatched bases: 4. Germline CDR1 is DFQATT and CDR2 is SNEGSKA (reference sequence).

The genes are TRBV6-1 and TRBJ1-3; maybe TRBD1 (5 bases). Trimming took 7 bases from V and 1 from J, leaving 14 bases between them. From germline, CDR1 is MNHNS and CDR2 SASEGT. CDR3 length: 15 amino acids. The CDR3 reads CASNNRRQSGNTIYF. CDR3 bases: TGTGCCAGCAACAACCGCCGACAGTCTGGAAACACCATATATTTT.

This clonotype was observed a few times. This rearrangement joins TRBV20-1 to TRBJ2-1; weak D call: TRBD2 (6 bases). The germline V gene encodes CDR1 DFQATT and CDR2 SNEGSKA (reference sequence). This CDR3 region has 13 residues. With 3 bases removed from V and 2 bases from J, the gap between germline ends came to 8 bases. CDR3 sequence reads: CSAREGPYNEQFF. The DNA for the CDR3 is TGCAGTGCTAGGGAGGGCCCCTACAATGAGCAGTTCTTC.

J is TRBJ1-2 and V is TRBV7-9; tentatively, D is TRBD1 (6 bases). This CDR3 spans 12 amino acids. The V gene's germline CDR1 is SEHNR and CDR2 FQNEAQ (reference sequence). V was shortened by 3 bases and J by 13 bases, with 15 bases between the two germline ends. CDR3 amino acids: CASSFFPQGFTF. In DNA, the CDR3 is TGTGCCAGCAGCTTCTTCCCCCAGGGGTTCACCTTC.

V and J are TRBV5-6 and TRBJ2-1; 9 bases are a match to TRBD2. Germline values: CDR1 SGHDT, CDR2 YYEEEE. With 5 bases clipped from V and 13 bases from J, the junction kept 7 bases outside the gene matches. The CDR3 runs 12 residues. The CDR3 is CASRDSGRRQFF. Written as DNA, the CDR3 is TGTGCCAGCAGGGATAGCGGGAGAAGACAGTTCTTC.

The CDR3 sequence is CASKRGGTGGYNEQFF. CDR3 in DNA: TGTGCCAGCAAAAGGGGCGGGACAGGAGGTTACAATGAGCAGTTCTTC. The chain employs TRBV6-2 or TRBV6-3 and TRBJ2-1, with 8 bases lining up with TRBD1. The J segment lost 4 bases and the V segment lost 7 bases, leaving 12 bases of the junction unmatched. The CDR3 extends over 16 amino acids. Germline V gives CDR1 MNHEY, CDR2 SVGEGT.

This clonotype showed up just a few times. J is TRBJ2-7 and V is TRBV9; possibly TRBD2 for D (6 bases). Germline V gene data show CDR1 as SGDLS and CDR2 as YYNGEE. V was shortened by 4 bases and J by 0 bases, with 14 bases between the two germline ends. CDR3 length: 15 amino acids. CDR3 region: CASSPRLGGSYEQYF. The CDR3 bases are TGTGCCAGCAGCCCAAGACTAGGCGGCTCCTACGAGCAGTACTTC.

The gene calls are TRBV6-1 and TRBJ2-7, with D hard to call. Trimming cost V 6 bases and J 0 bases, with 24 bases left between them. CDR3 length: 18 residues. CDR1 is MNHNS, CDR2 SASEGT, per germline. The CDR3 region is CASSPSDQFYRASYEQYF. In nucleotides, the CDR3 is TGTGCCAGCAGCCCCTCGGACCAATTCTACCGGGCCTCCTACGAGCAGTACTTC.

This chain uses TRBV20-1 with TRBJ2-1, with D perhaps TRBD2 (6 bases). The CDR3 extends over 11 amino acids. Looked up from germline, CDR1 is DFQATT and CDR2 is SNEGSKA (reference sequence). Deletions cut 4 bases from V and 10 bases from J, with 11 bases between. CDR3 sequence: CSAKYAGEQFF. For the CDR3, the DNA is TGCAGTGCTAAGTACGCGGGAGAGCAGTTCTTC.

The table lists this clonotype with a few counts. CDR3 sequence: CRCGAGTEAFF. In DNA form, the CDR3 reads TGCAGGTGTGGGGCCGGCACTGAAGCTTTCTTT. The V and J genes are TRBV20-1 and TRBJ1-1; TRBD1 is a possible D gene (5 bases). Germline CDR1 reads DFQATT; CDR2 reads SNEGSKA (reference sequence). The CDR3 has 11 residues.

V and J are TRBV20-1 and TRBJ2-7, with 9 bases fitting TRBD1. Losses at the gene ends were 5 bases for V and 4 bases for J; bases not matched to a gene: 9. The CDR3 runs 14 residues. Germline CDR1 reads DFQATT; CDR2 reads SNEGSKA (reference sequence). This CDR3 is CSAFWGTGSYEQYF. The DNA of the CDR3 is TGCAGTGCTTTTTGGGGGACAGGGTCATACGAGCAGTACTTC.

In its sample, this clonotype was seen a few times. The DNA of the CDR3 is TGTGCCAGCTCACCAGACGGGCGTGGAAACACCATATATTTT. Translating gives CASSPDGRGNTIYF. The chain recombines TRBV18 with TRBJ1-3; D is undetermined. This CDR3 region has 14 residues. The ends were cut back, 2 bases at V and 3 bases at J, with 8 bases in the middle. The germline V gene encodes CDR1 KGHSH and CDR2 LQKENI.

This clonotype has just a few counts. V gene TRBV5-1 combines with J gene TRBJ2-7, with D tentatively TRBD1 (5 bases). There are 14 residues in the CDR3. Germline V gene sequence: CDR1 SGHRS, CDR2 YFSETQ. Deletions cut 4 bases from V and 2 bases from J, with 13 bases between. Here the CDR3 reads CASSPPAGTYEQYF. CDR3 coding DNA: TGCGCCAGCAGCCCACCGGCAGGGACCTACGAGCAGTACTTC.

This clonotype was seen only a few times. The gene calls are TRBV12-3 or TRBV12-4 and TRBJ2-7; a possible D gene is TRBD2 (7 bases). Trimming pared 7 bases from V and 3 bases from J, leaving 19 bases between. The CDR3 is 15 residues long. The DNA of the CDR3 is TGTGCCAGCATGAATGGGGGGGCCGGGGACTACGAGCAGTACTTC. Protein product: CASMNGGAGDYEQYF.

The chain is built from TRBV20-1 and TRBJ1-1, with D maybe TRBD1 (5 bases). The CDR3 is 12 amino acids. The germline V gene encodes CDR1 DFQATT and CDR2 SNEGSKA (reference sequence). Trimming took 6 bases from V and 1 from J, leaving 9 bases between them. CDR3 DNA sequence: TGCAGTGCCATGACAGAGAACACTGAAGCTTTCTTT. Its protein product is CSAMTENTEAFF.

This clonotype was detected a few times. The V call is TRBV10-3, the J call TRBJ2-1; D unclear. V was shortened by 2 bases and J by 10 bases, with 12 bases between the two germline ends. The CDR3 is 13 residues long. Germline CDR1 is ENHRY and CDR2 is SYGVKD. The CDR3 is CAISERVEEEQFF. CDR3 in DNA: TGTGCCATCAGTGAGAGGGTGGAAGAAGAGCAGTTCTTC.